The entry below describes one TCR beta chain. The data derive from a study of blood T cell repertoires in COVID-19. The overall study: Nucleic acid was either cDNA or gDNA, and it came from T cells, B-cell-depleted T cells, or PBMCs.

This study enrolled people aged roughly 18 to 89 from around 26 US geographic areas. Cohort 3 recovered donors had two negative PCRs, clearance, or symptom resolution. Trimming removed 4 bases from V and 2 bases from J; junction bases left unmatched: 2. The CDR3 spans 15 residues. Germline V CDR1 and CDR2: WSHSY, SAAADI. Only in-frame clones appear in the TCRdb table, and some are missing; sequencing was by immunoSEQ multiplex PCR. This table holds more than 200,000 clones, 75% to 95% found once. This clonotype originated in a woman between 18 and 30 years old who had recovered from COVID-19. Sequencing input: PBMCs or T cells enriched from blood (not recorded which). The chain combines TRBV10-2 with TRBJ2-1, with TRBD2 identical over 10 bases. In nucleotides, the CDR3 is TGCGCCAGCAGTGTACTAGCGGGGACCTACAATGAGCAGTTCTTC. It encodes CASSVLAGTYNEQFF.